This passage covers 12 T cell receptor beta chains from one sample sequenced in a study of spatial heterogeneity in lung cancer. Time point of the sample: sample taken at primary tumor resection. TCRdb reprocessed the 5' RACE reads via MiXCR and lists one record per CDR3 protein. The table records 2,000 to 2,500 distinct CDR3 sequences, about 1.9% of them present only once. The sequenced sample was normal lung tissue next to the tumor, obtained at surgery. Every receptor here comes from a male donor with early-stage non-small cell lung cancer.

This clonotype is medium-sized within its sample. The chain recombines TRBV28 with TRBJ1-2; no reliable D call. Germline CDR1 reads MDHEN; CDR2 reads SYDVKM. V gave up 8 bases and J gave up 5 bases, with 18 bases separating them. This CDR3 comprises 14 residues. The CDR3 sequence is CASQGPVHWYGYTF. The CDR3, as DNA: TGTGCCAGCCAAGGTCCAGTCCACTGGTATGGCTACACCTTC.

This clonotype qualifies as medium-sized. This rearrangement joins TRBV7-8 to TRBJ2-3, with D uncertain. The CDR3 is 16 residues long. Trimming pared 3 bases from V and 2 bases from J, leaving 15 bases between. Per germline, CDR1 SGHVS and CDR2 FQNEAQ. This CDR3 reads CASSFFNILVTDTQYF. The CDR3 DNA is TGTGCCAGCAGCTTTTTTAACATCTTGGTCACAGATACGCAGTATTTT.

This clonotype is medium-sized (0.01 to 0.1%) within its sample. This chain uses TRBV6-1 with TRBJ1-1; TRBD1 is a possible D gene (6 bases). CDR3 length: 14 amino acids. Germline assignment: CDR1 MNHNS and CDR2 SASEGT. Trimming shortened V by 4 bases and J by 4 bases, and 13 bases separated the two germline ends. The CDR3 here is CASSAFTGPTEAFF. The DNA of the CDR3 is TGTGCCAGCAGTGCTTTTACAGGGCCCACTGAAGCTTTCTTT.

By share, this clonotype counts as medium-sized. This chain links TRBV11-3 with TRBJ2-5; 7 nucleotides agree with TRBD1. Trimming removed 1 base from V and 4 bases from J; junction bases left unmatched: 6. The CDR3 length is 15 residues. In germline, CDR1 is SGHNT, CDR2 YENEEA. The CDR3 sequence is CASSLAYRGRETQYF. The CDR3 nucleotides read TGTGCCAGCAGCTTAGCGTACAGGGGCCGAGAGACCCAGTACTTC.

This clonotype is medium-sized. The rearrangement joins TRBV7-2 to TRBJ1-4, with 8 bases that match TRBD1. Germline V gene lookup returns CDR1 SGHTA and CDR2 FQGNSA. This CDR3 comprises 14 residues. Losses at the gene ends were 3 bases for V and 7 bases for J; bases not matched to a gene: 4. The chain's CDR3 is CASSLAGGGEKLFF. CDR3 in DNA: TGTGCCAGCAGCTTGGCAGGGGGCGGTGAAAAACTGTTTTTT.

In this sample, this clonotype turned up many times. The gene calls are TRBV28 and TRBJ2-5; D uncertain. Germline CDR1 MDHEN, CDR2 SYDVKM. The CDR3 has 14 residues. Trimming shortened V by 3 bases and J by 0 bases, and 8 bases separated the two germline ends. The CDR3 nucleotides are TGTGCCAGCAGTTTTGTCCAGGACCAAGAGACCCAGTACTTC. Encoded protein: CASSFVQDQETQYF.

This clonotype has a count of ten or more. This chain links TRBV12-3 or TRBV12-4 with TRBJ1-1; D is unclear. The CDR3 sequence is 14 residues long. V was trimmed by 6 bases and J by 1 base, leaving 12 bases between them. The CDR3 DNA reads as TGTGCCAGCAGGCGCCCAGGCGGGAACACTGAAGCTTTCTTT. This encodes CASRRPGGNTEAFF.

This clonotype is medium-sized (0.01 to 0.1%). This sequence joins TRBV20-1 and TRBJ2-3; D unresolved. The ends were cut back, 0 bases at V and 5 bases at J, with 12 bases in the middle. The CDR3 has 14 amino acids. Germline V CDR1 and CDR2: DFQATT, SNEGSKA (reference sequence). CDR3 in DNA: TGCAGTGCTAGAGACCCCGTAAAGGTAGATACGCAGTATTTT. Encoded protein: CSARDPVKVDTQYF.

This clonotype is medium-sized. The chain recombines TRBV20-1 with TRBJ1-5, with D unresolved. V gave up 0 bases and J gave up 7 bases, with 16 bases separating them. The germline CDR1 and CDR2 sequences are DFQATT and SNEGSKA (reference sequence). The length of the CDR3 is 15 residues. This CDR3 is CSARDHGRAHQPQHF. The CDR3, as DNA: TGCAGTGCTAGAGATCACGGGAGGGCTCACCAGCCCCAGCATTTT.

By proportion, this clonotype is medium-sized. The V gene is TRBV29-1, the J gene TRBJ2-3, with TRBD1 matching over 9 bases. The CDR3 extends over 15 amino acids. V lost 2 bases, J lost 1 base, and 4 bases stayed unmatched. Germline lookup yields CDR1 SQVTM and CDR2 ANQGSEA. The DNA of the CDR3 is TGCAGCGTTGAAATACGGGACAGGGGCACAGATACGCAGTATTTT. This gives the protein CSVEIRDRGTDTQYF.

This clonotype was found many times. The chain is built from TRBV2 and TRBJ2-1, with 7 bases aligning to TRBD2. With V trimmed by 6 bases and J by 5 bases, 4 bases remained unmatched. The V gene's germline CDR1 is SNHLY and CDR2 FYNNEI. The CDR3 spans 13 residues. The CDR3 nucleotides read TGTGCCAGCAGAGGCGGGGGTGACAATGAGCAGTTCTTC. This sequence encodes CASRGGGDNEQFF.

In its sample, this clonotype was seen many times. V usage is TRBV28 and J usage is TRBJ1-2; D may be TRBD1 (6 bases). This CDR3 is 11 amino acids long. Trimming took 2 bases from V and 12 from J, leaving 10 bases between them. Germline V gene sequence: CDR1 MDHEN, CDR2 SYDVKM. The CDR3 loop is CASSLAGGDTF. The CDR3 nucleotides are TGTGCCAGCAGTTTAGCGGGGGGCGACACCTTC.